The clone carrying this T cell receptor (beta chain) was observed a few times. The target antigen is unknown. One end of the junction does not line up with germline, which may come from a read error. The germline gives CDR1 MNHEY, CDR2 SVGAGI. This CDR3 is built from 17 residues. TCRdb analysed the reads with MiXCR anew, one entry per CDR3 protein. Of hundreds of thousands of distinct CDR3 sequences in the sample, 32% are singletons; the top ten hold around 12%. This sample is part of a study of T cell repertoires in cytomegalovirus infection. Study context: Both a matching HLA type and CMV infection were indicated by public TCR beta signatures.

The sequence was obtained from a human donor in good health (CMV status not recorded). Some clones in this sample may be carry-over from other donors' samples. The sequenced sample was cultured CD8+ T cells from PBMCs, obtained from culture after CMV antigen stimulation. V and J are TRBV6-5 and TRBJ1-5, with D possibly matching TRBD1 (5 bases). The CDR3 DNA reads TGTGCCAGCAGTAACTCCGACAGTTTTCGCAGCAATCAGCCCCAGCATTTT. Translating gives CASSNSDSFRSNQPQHF.